These T cell receptor beta chains were read from a single sample in a study of T-cell memory formation after mild COVID-19. TCRdb re-called the 5' RACE reads with MiXCR, one entry per CDR3 protein. In the table there are hundreds of thousands of distinct CDR3 sequences, 12% to 15% of which are singletons. The sample was PBMCs or a T cell subset sorted from them (not recorded which). These receptors were obtained from a young man who had mild COVID-19 (a few samples of this study predate the infection). Cell type and time point are not known. Both conserved end residues are part of each CDR3. A D gene is named only where the DNA matches it firmly. Size is omitted from some rows. Given values are once, few, many or a class for expanded clones.

J gene: TRBJ1-2
clone size: few
V gene: TRBV7-3
D gene: -
CDR3 protein: CASSGTDNYGYTF
CDR3 DNA: TGTGCCAGCTCCGGGACGGATAACTATGGCTACACCTTC

J gene: TRBJ2-2
clone size: -
V gene: TRBV3-2
D gene: -
CDR3 protein: CASNQRGTPTRGLFF
CDR3 DNA: TGTGCCAGCAATCAACGGGGGACTCCTACCCGGGGGCTGTTTTTT

J gene: TRBJ2-3
clone size: -
V gene: TRBV6-2/TRBV6-3
D gene: TRBD1
CDR3 protein: CASSYGGQSRADTQYF
CDR3 DNA: TGTGCCAGCAGTTACGGGGGACAGAGTCGGGCAGATACGCAGTATTTT

J gene: TRBJ2-7
clone size: few
V gene: TRBV20-1
D gene: -
CDR3 protein: CSARWTKSSYEQYF
CDR3 DNA: TGCAGTGCACGTTGGACGAAGAGCTCCTACGAGCAGTACTTC

J gene: TRBJ2-3
clone size: -
V gene: TRBV20-1
D gene: -
CDR3 protein: CSALDTQYF
CDR3 DNA: TGCAGTGCTTTGGATACGCAGTATTTT

J gene: TRBJ2-3
clone size: many
V gene: TRBV4-3
D gene: TRBD1
CDR3 protein: CASSQSPGGGLADTQYF
CDR3 DNA: TGCGCCAGCAGCCAGTCCCCAGGGGGTGGTTTAGCAGATACGCAGTATTTT

J gene: TRBJ1-5
clone size: few
V gene: TRBV7-9
D gene: -
CDR3 protein: CASSATGGLGQPQHF
CDR3 DNA: TGTGCCAGCAGCGCTACAGGCGGCCTAGGTCAGCCCCAGCATTTT

J gene: TRBJ2-7
clone size: -
V gene: TRBV7-9
D gene: TRBD2
CDR3 protein: CASQTSGGSYEQYF
CDR3 DNA: TGTGCCAGCCAAACTAGCGGGGGTAGTTACGAGCAGTACTTC

J gene: TRBJ1-2
clone size: -
V gene: TRBV7-9
D gene: -
CDR3 protein: CASSLPSRTANYGYTF
CDR3 DNA: TGTGCCAGCAGCTTACCCAGCCGGACAGCTAACTATGGCTACACCTTC

J gene: TRBJ2-3
clone size: few
V gene: TRBV12-3/TRBV12-4
D gene: TRBD1
CDR3 protein: CASSFGDRERDTQYF
CDR3 DNA: TGTGCCAGCAGTTTCGGAGACAGGGAGCGAGATACGCAGTATTTT

J gene: TRBJ2-1
clone size: -
V gene: TRBV20-1
D gene: TRBD2
CDR3 protein: CSARDRTSGAPRSYNEQFF
CDR3 DNA: TGCAGTGCTAGGGACCGGACTAGCGGGGCACCGCGGTCCTACAATGAGCAGTTCTTC

J gene: TRBJ2-1
clone size: -
V gene: TRBV29-1
D gene: TRBD1
CDR3 protein: CSVETGQANEQFF
CDR3 DNA: TGCAGCGTTGAAACGGGACAGGCCAATGAGCAGTTCTTC

J gene: TRBJ2-5
clone size: few
V gene: TRBV11-1
D gene: -
CDR3 protein: CASNPRRTGSGETQYF
CDR3 DNA: TGTGCCAGCAACCCGCGGAGGACGGGGTCGGGGGAGACCCAGTACTTC

J gene: TRBJ2-3
clone size: -
V gene: TRBV6-1
D gene: TRBD2
CDR3 protein: CASSMTAGGKDTQYF
CDR3 DNA: TGTGCCAGCAGCATGACAGCGGGGGGGAAAGATACGCAGTATTTT

J gene: TRBJ2-1
clone size: -
V gene: TRBV12-3/TRBV12-4
D gene: -
CDR3 protein: CASSLMNEQFF
CDR3 DNA: TGTGCCAGCAGTTTGATGAATGAGCAGTTCTTC

J gene: TRBJ2-7
clone size: -
V gene: TRBV10-3
D gene: -
CDR3 protein: CAIRRGGNLYEQYF
CDR3 DNA: TGTGCCATCAGAAGGGGGGGGAATCTCTACGAGCAGTACTTC

J gene: TRBJ2-3
clone size: -
V gene: TRBV7-2
D gene: -
CDR3 protein: CASIPSDGRTDTQYF
CDR3 DNA: TGTGCCAGCATTCCTTCCGACGGACGCACAGATACGCAGTATTTT

J gene: TRBJ2-5
clone size: few
V gene: TRBV6-2/TRBV6-3
D gene: TRBD1
CDR3 protein: CASSYSTVGDSQETQYF
CDR3 DNA: TGTGCCAGCAGTTACTCAACCGTTGGGGACAGCCAAGAGACCCAGTACTTC

J gene: TRBJ2-3
clone size: many
V gene: TRBV4-3
D gene: TRBD2
CDR3 protein: CASSQGTSGDTQYF
CDR3 DNA: TGCGCCAGCAGTCAAGGGACTAGCGGGGATACGCAGTATTTT

J gene: TRBJ1-1
clone size: -
V gene: TRBV27
D gene: -
CDR3 protein: CASSIRRNMNTEAFF
CDR3 DNA: TGTGCCAGCAGTATCCGACGGAACATGAACACTGAAGCTTTCTTT

J gene: TRBJ2-1
clone size: -
V gene: TRBV20-1
D gene: TRBD2
CDR3 protein: CSVRGRGGYNEQFF
CDR3 DNA: TGCAGTGTCAGGGGTCGGGGGGGATACAATGAGCAGTTCTTC

J gene: TRBJ2-1
clone size: -
V gene: TRBV20-1
D gene: TRBD2
CDR3 protein: CSARDPGGSNEQFF
CDR3 DNA: TGCAGTGCTAGAGACCCGGGAGGATCCAATGAGCAGTTCTTC

J gene: TRBJ1-4
clone size: few
V gene: TRBV4-3
D gene: -
CDR3 protein: CASSQGLRGSGEKLFF
CDR3 DNA: TGCGCCAGCAGCCAAGGATTAAGGGGGTCGGGTGAAAAACTGTTTTTT

J gene: TRBJ2-5
clone size: -
V gene: TRBV5-1
D gene: -
CDR3 protein: CASSFNGGTQYF
CDR3 DNA: TGCGCCAGCAGCTTTAACGGGGGGACCCAGTACTTC

J gene: TRBJ2-5
clone size: many
V gene: TRBV9
D gene: -
CDR3 protein: CASSVAGGLQETQYF
CDR3 DNA: TGTGCCAGCAGCGTAGCCGGGGGCCTCCAAGAGACCCAGTACTTC

J gene: TRBJ2-2
clone size: many
V gene: TRBV5-5
D gene: TRBD1
CDR3 protein: CASRPTSGGAWTGELFF
CDR3 DNA: TGTGCCAGCAGACCCACTTCAGGGGGCGCGTGGACCGGGGAGCTGTTTTTT

J gene: TRBJ1-6
clone size: few
V gene: TRBV3-1
D gene: -
CDR3 protein: CASSGNRESVSPLHF
CDR3 DNA: TGTGCCAGCAGCGGGAACAGGGAGAGTGTCTCACCCCTCCACTTT

J gene: TRBJ2-1
clone size: -
V gene: TRBV18
D gene: -
CDR3 protein: CASSQPNEQFF
CDR3 DNA: TGTGCCAGCTCACAACCAAATGAGCAGTTCTTC